This is a list of T cell receptor beta chains from one sample in a study of blood T cell repertoires in COVID-19. Method: immunoSEQ multiplex PCR; TCRdb's copy keeps in-frame clones and lacks some. This sample has roughly 200,000 clones, with around 79% found just once. Input material: peripheral blood. These TCRs come from a woman in her 40s with COVID-19, enrolled during active disease. Each CDR3 is given without its conserved first and last residue.

TRBV3-1/TRBV3-2	ASSQGAGPDTQY
TRBV12-3/TRBV12-4	ASTSTGIRGYT
TRBV7-6	ASSLEAGQSYEQY
TRBV4-3	ASSQELLAGGSDTQY
TRBV4-2	ASSQEGTANYYGYT
TRBV27	ASTYQWASGSWSYEQY
TRBV7-2	ASSFSSGIYNEQF
TRBV7-9	ASSLPGSFYGYT
TRBV7-8	ASSLSGQLYSNQPQH
TRBV7-9	ASSSDDLLGGNTEAF
TRBV12-3/TRBV12-4	ASRSVNYGYT
TRBV4-2	ASSRSSGTGGDEQY
TRBV30	AWSYRASPLH
TRBV5-8	ASTPWGLNTEAF
TRBV28	ASRTLGQGAEKLF
TRBV21-1	ASSKGAGTPGDIQY
TRBV9	ASGTLAGGSYNEQF
TRBV3-1/TRBV3-2	ASSLRVLGYNSPLH
TRBV14	ASSQAQGTEQY
TRBV11-2	ASSSQVNYEQY
TRBV11-2	ASSLAGQGGHEQY
TRBV6-4	ASSRTGYNEQF
TRBV6-5	ASTLLDRVNEKLF
TRBV7-2	ASSLWGQSTDTQY
TRBV30	AWSGGAQQPQH
TRBV5-1	ASSLSPTGGYSQETQY
TRBV4-2	ASSQGQGAREQY
TRBV10-3	AISGEISNQPQH
TRBV6-5	ASSSPGRQETQY
TRBV11-3	ASSLHSNLAGGDRTYEQY
TRBV27	ASSLSFLTGTGVFGYT
TRBV25-1	ASSVDSNYGYT
TRBV3-1/TRBV3-2	ASSLGSGTSHNEQF
TRBV6-6	ASSSGGGSYEQY
TRBV4-1	ASSQGRLVGIQPQH
TRBV4-1	ASSPGLPIATDTQY
TRBV7-2	ASSSGHLNTIY
TRBV29-1	SGGRTDTQY
TRBV4-1	ASSQHIDRIYNEQF
TRBV27	ASSLGGGRSYEQY